Following are 10 T cell receptor beta chains from one sample sequenced in a study of blood T cell repertoires in COVID-19. The repertoire was sequenced with immunoSEQ multiplex PCR; TCRdb's copy has only in-frame clones and lacks some. The repertoire holds 150,000 to 200,000 clones, 84% seen once, with 14% in the top ten. The specimen was peripheral blood. The receptors were gathered from a woman aged 70-85 years with COVID-19, enrolled during active disease.

The chain couples TRBV18 to TRBJ1-1, with D unclear. V was trimmed by 2 bases and J by 1 base, leaving 8 bases between them. The CDR3 loop spans 14 amino acids. CDR1 is KGHSH and CDR2 is LQKENI in the germline V gene. The CDR3 coding sequence is TGTGCCAGCTCACCAGGGCTGGAGAACACTGAAGCTTTCTTT. Amino acid sequence: CASSPGLENTEAFF.

The chain is built from TRBV3-1 (or the pseudogene TRBV3-2) and TRBJ2-7, with a weak D call TRBD1 (6 bases). Germline V gene sequence: CDR1 LGHDT, CDR2 YNNKEL (reference sequence). CDR3 length equals 14 residues. The V and J ends lost 3 bases and 9 bases respectively, with 18 bases between them. The CDR3 region is CASSHKAAGDVQYF. DNA for the CDR3: TGTGCCAGCAGCCACAAGGCAGCAGGGGACGTGCAGTACTTC.

The chain combines TRBV19 with TRBJ1-4, with TRBD1 identical over 11 bases. This CDR3 is 15 amino acids long. V dropped 5 bases and J dropped 7; count of bases not matched to a gene: 6. CDR1 is LNHDA, CDR2 SQIVND, per germline (reference sequence). CDR3 residues: CASSPPGQGGEKLFF. CDR3 bases: TGTGCCAGTAGTCCACCGGGACAGGGGGGTGAAAAACTGTTTTTT.

The rearrangement joins TRBV9 to TRBJ1-1, with D perhaps TRBD1 (6 bases). Germline V gene data show CDR1 as SGDLS and CDR2 as YYNGEE. The CDR3 runs 16 residues. Trimming removed 0 bases from V and 1 base from J, with 13 bases in between. The DNA of the CDR3 is TGTGCCAGCAGCGTAGGTGGGCCGACAGGGAACACTGAAGCTTTCTTT. Its protein product is CASSVGGPTGNTEAFF.

The chain joins TRBV5-5 to TRBJ2-3; 11 bases map to TRBD2. Germline V lookup: CDR1 SGHKS, CDR2 YYEKEE (reference sequence). After removal of 4 bases from V and 5 bases from J, the junction contained 6 bases not matched to a gene. The CDR3 is made up of 15 amino acids. The CDR3 is CASSPTSGKKDTQYF. CDR3 nucleotide sequence: TGTGCCAGCAGCCCGACTAGCGGGAAGAAAGATACGCAGTATTTT.

The gene calls are TRBV19 and TRBJ2-1; 10 nucleotides line up with TRBD2. The CDR3 extends over 16 amino acids. After removal of 5 bases from V and 2 bases from J, the junction contained 6 bases not matched to a gene. Germline CDR1 and CDR2: LNHDA and SQIVND (reference sequence). CDR3 loop: CASSSRTSGTYNEQFF. The CDR3 DNA reads TGTGCCAGTAGTTCGAGGACTAGCGGAACCTACAATGAGCAGTTCTTC.

Only one count was recorded for this clone. The CDR3 sequence is CAWSQDSRNTIYF. CDR3 bases: TGTGCCTGGAGCCAAGACAGTCGAAACACCATATATTTT. V usage is TRBV30 and J usage is TRBJ1-3; tentatively, D is TRBD1 (5 bases). Trimming shortened V by 3 bases and J by 5 bases, and 11 bases separated the two germline ends. The CDR3 has 13 residues. Germline CDR1 is GTSNPN and CDR2 is SVGIG (reference sequence).

This clone appeared once. V is TRBV28 and J is TRBJ1-1, with a weak D call TRBD1 (6 bases). This CDR3 spans 12 amino acids. V lost 9 bases, J lost 1 base, and 9 bases lay in between. Germline V gene sequence: CDR1 MDHEN, CDR2 SYDVKM. CDR3 amino acids: CASKQGNTEAFF. The CDR3 nucleotides are TGTGCCAGTAAACAGGGGAACACTGAAGCTTTCTTT.

The genes are TRBV19 and TRBJ2-5, with 15 bases aligning to TRBD2. J lost 5 bases, V lost 5 bases, and 6 bases had no gene match. There are 16 residues in the CDR3. Germline loops: CDR1 LNHDA, CDR2 SQIVND (reference sequence). The CDR3 here is CASSSGTSGGLETQYF. In DNA form, the CDR3 reads TGTGCCAGTAGTTCCGGGACTAGCGGGGGGCTTGAGACCCAGTACTTC.

This clone was observed once. The V and J genes are TRBV6-5 and TRBJ2-2, with 7 bases lining up with TRBD2. V dropped 8 bases and J dropped 4; count of bases not matched to a gene: 7. The CDR3 is made up of 14 amino acids. CDR1 is MNHEY and CDR2 is SVGAGI in the germline V gene. CDR3 in DNA: TGTGCCAGCTTCGAATGGGGGGGCACCGGGGAGCTGTTTTTT. It translates to CASFEWGGTGELFF.